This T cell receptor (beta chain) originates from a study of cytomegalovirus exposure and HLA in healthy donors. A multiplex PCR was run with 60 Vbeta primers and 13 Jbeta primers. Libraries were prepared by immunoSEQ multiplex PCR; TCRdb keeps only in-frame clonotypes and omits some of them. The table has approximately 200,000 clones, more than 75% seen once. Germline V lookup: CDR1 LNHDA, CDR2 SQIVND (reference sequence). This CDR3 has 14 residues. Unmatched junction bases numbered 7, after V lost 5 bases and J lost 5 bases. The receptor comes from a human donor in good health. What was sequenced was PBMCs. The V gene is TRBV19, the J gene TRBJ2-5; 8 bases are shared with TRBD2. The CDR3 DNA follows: TGTGCCAGTAGTCCTCCTGGCGGGAGGGAGACCCAGTACTTC. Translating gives CASSPPGGRETQYF.